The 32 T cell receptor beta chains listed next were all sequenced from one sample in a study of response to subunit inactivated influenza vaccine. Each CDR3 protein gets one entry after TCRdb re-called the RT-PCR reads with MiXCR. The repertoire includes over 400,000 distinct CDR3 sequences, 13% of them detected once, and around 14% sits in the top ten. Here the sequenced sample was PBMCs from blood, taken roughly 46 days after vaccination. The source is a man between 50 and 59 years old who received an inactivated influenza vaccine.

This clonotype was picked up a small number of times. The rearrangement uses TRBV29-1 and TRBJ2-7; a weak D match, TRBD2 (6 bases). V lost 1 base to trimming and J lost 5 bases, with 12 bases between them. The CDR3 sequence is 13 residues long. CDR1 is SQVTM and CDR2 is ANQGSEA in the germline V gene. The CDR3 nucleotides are TGCAGCGTTGAAGTGGAGGGCGGAGACGAGCAGTACTTC. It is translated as CSVEVEGGDEQYF.

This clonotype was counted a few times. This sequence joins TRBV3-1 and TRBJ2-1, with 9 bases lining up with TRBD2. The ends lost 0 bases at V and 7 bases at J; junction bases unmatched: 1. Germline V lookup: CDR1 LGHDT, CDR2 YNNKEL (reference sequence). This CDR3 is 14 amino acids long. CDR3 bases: TGTGCCAGCAGCCAAGATCTAGCGGGAAATGAGCAGTTCTTC. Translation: CASSQDLAGNEQFF.

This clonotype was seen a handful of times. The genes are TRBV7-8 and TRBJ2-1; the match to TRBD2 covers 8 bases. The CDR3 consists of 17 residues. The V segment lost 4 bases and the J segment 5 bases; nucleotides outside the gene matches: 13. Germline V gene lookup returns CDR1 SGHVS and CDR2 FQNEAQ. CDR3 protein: CASSSRTGRGANNEQFF. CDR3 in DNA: TGTGCCAGCAGCTCTAGAACGGGGCGGGGGGCAAACAATGAGCAGTTCTTC.

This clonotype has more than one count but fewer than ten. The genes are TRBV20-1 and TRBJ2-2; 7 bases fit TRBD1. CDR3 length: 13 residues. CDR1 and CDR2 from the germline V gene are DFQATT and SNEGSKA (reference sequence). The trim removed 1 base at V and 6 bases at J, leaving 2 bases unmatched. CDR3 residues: CSARATGAGELFF. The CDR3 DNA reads TGCAGTGCTAGAGCCACAGGGGCCGGGGAGCTGTTTTTT.

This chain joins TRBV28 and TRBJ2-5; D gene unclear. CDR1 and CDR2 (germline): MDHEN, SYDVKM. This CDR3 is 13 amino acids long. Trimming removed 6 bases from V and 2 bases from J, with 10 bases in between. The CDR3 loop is CASSLTLQETQYF. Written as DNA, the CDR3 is TGTGCCAGCAGCTTGACGTTACAAGAGACCCAGTACTTC.

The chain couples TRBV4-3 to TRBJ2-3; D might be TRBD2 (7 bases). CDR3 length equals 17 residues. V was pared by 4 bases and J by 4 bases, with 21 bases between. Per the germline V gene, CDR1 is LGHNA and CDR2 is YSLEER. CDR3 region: CASSRKLGGGYPDTQYF. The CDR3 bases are TGCGCCAGCAGCCGAAAGCTAGGGGGGGGCTACCCAGATACGCAGTATTTT.

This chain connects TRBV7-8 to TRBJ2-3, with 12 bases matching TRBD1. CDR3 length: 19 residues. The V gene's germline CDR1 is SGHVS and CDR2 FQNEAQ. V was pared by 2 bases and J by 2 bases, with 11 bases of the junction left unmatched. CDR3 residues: CASSLRIRGTGGLTDTQYF. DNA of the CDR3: TGTGCCAGCAGCTTAAGGATACGCGGGACAGGGGGCCTCACAGATACGCAGTATTTT.

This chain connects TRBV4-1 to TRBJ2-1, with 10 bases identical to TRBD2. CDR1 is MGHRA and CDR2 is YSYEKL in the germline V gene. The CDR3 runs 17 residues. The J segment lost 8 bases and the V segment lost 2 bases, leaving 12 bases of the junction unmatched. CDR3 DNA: TGCGCCAGCAGCCAACCCCTGAGCGGGAGGGCCGAGCATGAGCAGTTCTTC. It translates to CASSQPLSGRAEHEQFF.

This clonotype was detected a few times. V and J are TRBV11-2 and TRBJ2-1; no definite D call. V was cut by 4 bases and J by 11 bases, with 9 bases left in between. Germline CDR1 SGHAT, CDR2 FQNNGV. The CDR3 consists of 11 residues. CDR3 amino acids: CASSSNIQQFF. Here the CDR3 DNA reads TGTGCCAGCAGCTCCAACATACAGCAGTTCTTC.

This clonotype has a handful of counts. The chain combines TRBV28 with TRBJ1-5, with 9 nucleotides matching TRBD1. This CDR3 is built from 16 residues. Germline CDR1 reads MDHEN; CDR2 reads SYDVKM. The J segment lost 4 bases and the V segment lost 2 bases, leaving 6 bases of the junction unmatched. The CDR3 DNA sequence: TGTGCCAGCAGTTTAATAGGGGACAGGGCAAATCAGCCCCAGCATTTT. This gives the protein CASSLIGDRANQPQHF.

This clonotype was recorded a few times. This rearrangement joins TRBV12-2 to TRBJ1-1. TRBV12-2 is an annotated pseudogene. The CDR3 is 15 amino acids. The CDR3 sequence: CASRYRPGGGTEAFF. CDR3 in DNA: TGTGCAAGTCGCTACCGGCCGGGTGGGGGCACTGAAGCTTTCTTT.

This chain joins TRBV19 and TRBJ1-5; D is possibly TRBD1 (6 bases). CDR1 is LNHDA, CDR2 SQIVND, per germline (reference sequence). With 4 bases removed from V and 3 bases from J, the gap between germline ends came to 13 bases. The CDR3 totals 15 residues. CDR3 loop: CASSTTSGANQPQHF. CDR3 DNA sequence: TGTGCCAGTAGTACCACGTCAGGGGCCAATCAGCCCCAGCATTTT. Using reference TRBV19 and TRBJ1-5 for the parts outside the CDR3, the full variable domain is DGGITQSPKYLFRKEGQNVTLSCEQNLNHDAMYWYRQDPGQGLRLIYYSQIVNDFQKGDIAEGYSVSREKKESFPLTVTSAQKNPTAFYLCASSTTSGANQPQHFGDGTRLSIL.

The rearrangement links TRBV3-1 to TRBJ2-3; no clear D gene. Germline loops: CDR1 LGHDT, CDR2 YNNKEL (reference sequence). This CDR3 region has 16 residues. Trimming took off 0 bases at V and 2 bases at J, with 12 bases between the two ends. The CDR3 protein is CASSQEGLRVTDTQYF. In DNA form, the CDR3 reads TGTGCCAGCAGCCAAGAAGGTCTAAGGGTCACAGATACGCAGTATTTT.

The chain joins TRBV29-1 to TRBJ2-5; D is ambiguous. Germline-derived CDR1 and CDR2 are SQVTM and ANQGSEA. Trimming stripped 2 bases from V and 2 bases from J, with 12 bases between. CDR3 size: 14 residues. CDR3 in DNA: TGCAGCGTTGAAACGAGAACTTCTCAAGAGACCCAGTACTTC. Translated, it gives CSVETRTSQETQYF.

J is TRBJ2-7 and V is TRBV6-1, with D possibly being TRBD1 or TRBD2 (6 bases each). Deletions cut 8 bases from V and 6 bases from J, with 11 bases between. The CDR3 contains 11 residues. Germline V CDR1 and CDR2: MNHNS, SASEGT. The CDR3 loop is CASVGGREQYF. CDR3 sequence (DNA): TGTGCCAGCGTTGGGGGGCGCGAGCAGTACTTC.

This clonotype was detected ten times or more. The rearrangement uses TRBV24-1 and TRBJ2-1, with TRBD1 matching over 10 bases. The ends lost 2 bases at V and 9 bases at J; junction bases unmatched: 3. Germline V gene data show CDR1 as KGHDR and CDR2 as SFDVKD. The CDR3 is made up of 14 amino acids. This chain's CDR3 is CATSDWDRGGEQFF. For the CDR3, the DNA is TGTGCCACCAGTGATTGGGACAGGGGAGGTGAGCAGTTCTTC.

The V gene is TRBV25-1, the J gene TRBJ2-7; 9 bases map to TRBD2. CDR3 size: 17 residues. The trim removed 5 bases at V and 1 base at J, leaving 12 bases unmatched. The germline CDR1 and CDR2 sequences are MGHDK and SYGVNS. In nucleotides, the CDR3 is TGTGCCAGCAGTCTCCCCCCGGCTAGCGGGACTTCCTACGAGCAGTACTTC. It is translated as CASSLPPASGTSYEQYF.

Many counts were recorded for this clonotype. CDR3 sequence (DNA): TGTGCCAGCAGCCAACCGGGACCAACTACCGGGGAGCTGTTTTTT. It specifies CASSQPGPTTGELFF. The chain combines TRBV7-9 with TRBJ2-2; D assignment may be TRBD1 or TRBD2 (5 bases each). There are 15 residues in the CDR3. Trimming stripped 5 bases from V and 5 bases from J, with 15 bases between. Germline CDR1 reads SEHNR; CDR2 reads FQNEAQ (reference sequence).

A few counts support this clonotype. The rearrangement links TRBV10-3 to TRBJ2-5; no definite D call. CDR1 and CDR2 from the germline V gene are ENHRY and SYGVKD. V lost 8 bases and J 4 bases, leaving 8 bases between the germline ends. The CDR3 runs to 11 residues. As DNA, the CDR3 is TGTGCCATCGCCACGGCAGAGACCCAGTACTTC. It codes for CAIATAETQYF.

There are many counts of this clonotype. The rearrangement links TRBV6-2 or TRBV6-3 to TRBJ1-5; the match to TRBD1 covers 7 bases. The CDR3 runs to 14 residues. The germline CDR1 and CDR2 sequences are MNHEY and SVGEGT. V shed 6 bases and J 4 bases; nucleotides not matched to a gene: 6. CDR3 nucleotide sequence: TGTGCCAGCAGACAACAACAGGGGAATCAGCCCCAGCATTTT. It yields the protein CASRQQQGNQPQHF.

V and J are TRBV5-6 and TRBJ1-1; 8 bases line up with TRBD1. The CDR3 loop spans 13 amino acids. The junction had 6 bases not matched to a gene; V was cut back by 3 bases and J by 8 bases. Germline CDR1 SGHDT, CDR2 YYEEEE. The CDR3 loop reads CASSSSAGGEAFF. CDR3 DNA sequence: TGTGCCAGCAGCTCGTCGGCAGGGGGCGAAGCTTTCTTT.

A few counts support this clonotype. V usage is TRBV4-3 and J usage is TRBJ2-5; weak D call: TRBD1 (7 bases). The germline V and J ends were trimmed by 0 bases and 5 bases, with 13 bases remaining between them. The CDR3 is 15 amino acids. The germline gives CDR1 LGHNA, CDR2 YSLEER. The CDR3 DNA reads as TGCGCCAGCAGCCAAGATCCAGGGGGGCCGGAGACCCAGTACTTC. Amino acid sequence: CASSQDPGGPETQYF.

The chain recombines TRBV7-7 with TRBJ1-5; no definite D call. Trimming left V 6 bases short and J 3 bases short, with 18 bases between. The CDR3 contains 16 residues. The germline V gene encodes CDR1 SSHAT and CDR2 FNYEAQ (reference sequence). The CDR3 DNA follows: TGTGCCAGCAGGGGCCGGGAAAAAACCCTCAATCAGCCCCAGCATTTT. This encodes CASRGREKTLNQPQHF.

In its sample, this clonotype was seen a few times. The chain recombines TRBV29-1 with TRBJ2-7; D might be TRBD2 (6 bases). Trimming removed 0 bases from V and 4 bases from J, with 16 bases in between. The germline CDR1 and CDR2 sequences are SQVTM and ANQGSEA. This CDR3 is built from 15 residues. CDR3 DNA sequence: TGCAGCGTTGAAGAAAGGAGGGGACCACCGTACGAGCAGTACTTC. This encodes CSVEERRGPPYEQYF.

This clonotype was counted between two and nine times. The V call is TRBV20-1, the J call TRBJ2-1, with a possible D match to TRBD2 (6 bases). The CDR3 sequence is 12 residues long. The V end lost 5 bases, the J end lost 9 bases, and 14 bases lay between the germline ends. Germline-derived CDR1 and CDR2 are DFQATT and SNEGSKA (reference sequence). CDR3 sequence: CSAPGPGSEQFF. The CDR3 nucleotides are TGCAGTGCTCCGGGACCCGGGAGTGAGCAGTTCTTC.

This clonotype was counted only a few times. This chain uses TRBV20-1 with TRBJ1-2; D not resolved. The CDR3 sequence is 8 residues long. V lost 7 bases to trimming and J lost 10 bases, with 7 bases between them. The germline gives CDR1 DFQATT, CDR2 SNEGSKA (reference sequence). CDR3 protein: CSGPDYTF. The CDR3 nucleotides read TGCAGTGGGCCAGACTACACCTTC.

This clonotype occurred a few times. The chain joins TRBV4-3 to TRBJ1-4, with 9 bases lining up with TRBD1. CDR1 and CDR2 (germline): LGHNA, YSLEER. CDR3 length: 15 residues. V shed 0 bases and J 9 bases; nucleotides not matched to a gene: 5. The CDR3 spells CASSQDETGGKKLFF. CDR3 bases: TGCGCCAGCAGCCAAGATGAGACAGGGGGAAAAAAACTGTTTTTT.

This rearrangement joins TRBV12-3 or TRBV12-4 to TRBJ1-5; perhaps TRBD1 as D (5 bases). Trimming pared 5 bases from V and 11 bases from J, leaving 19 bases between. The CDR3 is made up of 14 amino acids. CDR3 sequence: CASSTGLNQDAQHF. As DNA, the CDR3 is TGTGCCAGCAGTACGGGACTGAACCAGGATGCCCAGCATTTT.

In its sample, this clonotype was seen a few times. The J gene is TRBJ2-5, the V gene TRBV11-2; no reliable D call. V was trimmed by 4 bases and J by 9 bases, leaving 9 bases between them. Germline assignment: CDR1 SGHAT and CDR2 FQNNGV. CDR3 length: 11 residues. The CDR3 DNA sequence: TGTGCCAGCAGCTCCAATAATGCCCAGTACTTC. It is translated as CASSSNNAQYF.

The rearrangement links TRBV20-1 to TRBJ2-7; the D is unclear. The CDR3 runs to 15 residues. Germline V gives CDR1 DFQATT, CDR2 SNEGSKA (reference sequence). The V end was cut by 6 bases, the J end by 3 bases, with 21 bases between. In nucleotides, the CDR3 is TGCAGTGCCCTAGAAACCGGCCTATTCAACTACGAGCAGTACTTC. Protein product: CSALETGLFNYEQYF.

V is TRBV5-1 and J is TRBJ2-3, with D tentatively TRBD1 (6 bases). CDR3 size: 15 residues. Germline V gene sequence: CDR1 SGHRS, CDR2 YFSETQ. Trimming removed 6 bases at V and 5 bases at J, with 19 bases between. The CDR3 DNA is TGCGCCAGCACCGATTACAGGGATAAGGGAGATACGCAGTATTTT. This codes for CASTDYRDKGDTQYF.

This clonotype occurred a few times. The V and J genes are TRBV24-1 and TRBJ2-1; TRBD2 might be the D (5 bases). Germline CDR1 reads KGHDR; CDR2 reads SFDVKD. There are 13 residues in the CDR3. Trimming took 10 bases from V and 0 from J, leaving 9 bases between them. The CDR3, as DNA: TGTGCCACGACTGCGGGCTCCTACAATGAGCAGTTCTTC. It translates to CATTAGSYNEQFF.